Here is one T cell receptor (beta chain) with its context. The sample is drawn from a study of blood T cell repertoires in COVID-19. Using immunoSEQ multiplex PCR, the repertoire was profiled, and TCRdb retains in-frame clones only, with some absent. In the table there are approximately 54,000 clones, 85% to 90% of which are singletons. V was shortened by 6 bases and J by 7 bases, with 13 bases between the two germline ends. CDR3 size: 13 residues. Germline lookup yields CDR1 MDHEN and CDR2 SYDVKM. The sample was peripheral blood. This sequence joins TRBV28 and TRBJ2-1; D is possibly TRBD1 (5 bases). The receptor was derived from a man in his fifties or sixties with acute or convalescent COVID-19. The CDR3 nucleotides read TGTGCCAGCAGGGCCCAGGGCGCGAATGAGCAGTTCTTC. Residues: CASRAQGANEQFF.